This T cell receptor (beta chain) was sequenced in a study of cytomegalovirus exposure and HLA in healthy donors. This PCR relied on a set of 60 Vbeta primers and 13 Jbeta primers. This table comes from immunoSEQ multiplex PCR, and its TCRdb copy is limited to in-frame clones, with some not included. The profile shows 100,000 to 150,000 clones, roughly a tenth of them singletons. Germline V gene sequence: CDR1 SGHTA, CDR2 FQGTGA. Trimming removed 5 bases at V and 0 bases at J, with 4 bases between. The CDR3 is 13 amino acids. This clone was observed a handful of times. The specimen sequenced was PBMCs. This clonotype was sampled from a woman in her late teens or twenties in good health and CMV-seropositive. The chain has TRBV7-3 and TRBJ2-2, with D hard to call. The CDR3 DNA reads TGTGCCAGCAGCAGCACGAACACCGGGGAGCTGTTTTTT. The encoded protein is CASSSTNTGELFF.